Listed here is a single TCR beta chain. Its antigen is not known. This sample is part of a study of cytomegalovirus exposure and HLA in healthy donors. Study results and limitations: Later examination showed HLA-associated TCR beta chains had greater clonal expansion than equally common others. Reportedly, a later analysis found an Asian-associated ancestry cluster had fewer N-insertions than the roughly 670-donor mean. There were a few CMV-associated chains whose specificity for CMV antigens was confirmed in vitro.

Trimming took off 5 bases at V and 7 bases at J, with 16 bases between the two ends. Germline CDR1 SGHKS, CDR2 YYEKEE (reference sequence). The CDR3 is made up of 13 amino acids. The study ran its PCR with 60 Vbeta and 13 Jbeta primers. TCRdb keeps only in-frame clones here, not all; method: immunoSEQ multiplex PCR. The sample includes over 70,000 clones, 80% of them seen just once. The TCR was taken from a man younger than 35 in good health and CMV-seronegative. The V gene is TRBV5-5, the J gene TRBJ2-7; no clear D gene. Sequencing was performed on PBMCs. As DNA, the CDR3 is TGTGCCAGCAGTACACATGTGATAAGTGAGCAGTACTTC. This encodes CASSTHVISEQYF.